This TCR beta chain emerged from a study of regulatory T cells (dated by TCRdb to about 2018). Regarding the research as a whole: T-cell receptor beta repertoires of sorted regulatory, conventional CD4+ and CD8+ T cells were compared between CD3G-deficient patients and healthy controls.

In regard to this clone: Its target antigen remains unknown. One base away there is no much larger clone; base qualities are not given.

Study-level results and caveats: Restricted unique TRB V-J pairs and skewed V and J gene usage were observed in patient repertoires, most markedly in regulatory T cells. Hydrophobic residues at CDR3 positions 6 and 7 were enriched in conventional CD4+ T cells from CD3G-deficient patients, which suggests more self-reactive specificities.

The multiplex PCR relied on 52 forward TRBV primers and 13 reverse TRBJ primers, and amplification bias was corrected through assay-based and computational methods. Rearranged TRB loci were amplified from genomic DNA by multiplex PCR within the immunoSEQ assay. An Illumina HiSeq platform was used to sequence the TRB amplicons. The paper's data handling went like this. Custom algorithms error-filtered the raw sequences and aligned the raw sequences to reference gene sequences, after which the immunoSEQ online tools were used for analysis. Frequencies of productive and nonproductive TRB rearrangements were assessed among unique sequences as well as among total sequences. The likelihood of self-reactivity was estimated by examining two features, hydrophobicity and amino acid composition, of TRB CDR3 positions 6 and 7. Groups were compared by t tests, Mann-Whitney tests or two-way ANOVA performed in Prism software. TCRdb mirrors the immuneACCESS table, restricted to in-frame sequences. Some clones are absent from its copies; in checked studies, under half trace to an unresolved V gene, and the reason for the others is unknown. V and J calls and clone size are given by that table; D and trimming were obtained from the DNA. This sample comprises 32,000 or so clones, 85% to 95% of them detected only once. The ten largest account for roughly 1.6% of the sample.

Every CD3G-deficient patient showed evidence of autoimmunity, and the autoimmunity was more severe in two of the patients. Patients were tested at ages ranging from 2 to 39 years, and reduced naive and increased memory CD4+ and CD8+ T-cell proportions were found in the patients. CD4+ cells were FACS-sorted into CD25-high CD127-low regulatory T cells and CD25-low CD127-high conventional CD4+ T cells. A handful of individuals with CD3G deficiency made up the patient group. Patient samples and clinical data were obtained from an international physician network spanning the United States, Europe and Asia. Peripheral blood mononuclear cells were isolated by Ficoll density separation. Specimen: conventional CD4+ T cells sorted from blood. The receptor was isolated from a person under 35 with CD3G deficiency.

Here is the DNA: TGTGCCAGCAGTTTAGGGGGGGGCTATCAGCCCCAGCATTTT. Its translation is CASSLGGGYQPQHF. The chain joins TRBV28 to TRBJ1-5, with TRBD1 perhaps the D gene, on 6 matching bases. From the cysteine up to the phenylalanine, the CDR3 has a length of 14 residues. Solely the CDR3 DNA is kept, with 42 bases framed from the first base. The CDR1 and CDR2 encoded by the germline V gene are MDHEN and SYDVKM. Trimming costs V 2 bases and J 5 bases, and their ends lie 10 bases apart.